A selection of T cell receptor beta chains follows, all from one sample in a study of identifying expanded T cells in peripheral blood. Profiling relied on immunoSEQ multiplex PCR, and the TCRdb table lists in-frame clones only, not all of them. The top ten clones hold 5.5% of a sample with 100,000 to 110,000 clones, roughly 88% of them seen once. The sample was blood. The receptors here all came from a person between 18 and 70 years old in good health. Both conserved end residues are trimmed from each CDR3.

>TRBV4-2
ASSQDLHGSLNTEAF
>TRBV10-3
AISGYRDTGRYGYT
>TRBV19
ASSRPGANTGELF
>TRBV5-1
ASSRKDSRTGETQY
>TRBV29-1
SVGPMSE
>TRBV30
AWRTGTLYGYT
>TRBV28
AIVGGAGANVLT
>TRBV5-1
ASSARGLNTGELF
>TRBV30
AWSVRRAGLRRETQY
>TRBV11-2
ASSLVRQETQY
>TRBV6-1
ASIWGVTEAF
>TRBV7-9
ASSRFSVRGKNLNTEAF